This T cell receptor (beta chain) was profiled in a study of technical replicates of blood from several donors. V dropped 4 bases and J dropped 7 bases, with 14 bases sitting between them. CDR1 is MGHRA, CDR2 YSYEKL, per germline. This CDR3 contains 14 residues. This table comes from immunoSEQ multiplex PCR, and its TCRdb copy is limited to in-frame clones, with some not included. Seen here are over 85,000 clones, just under 95% observed once, and the top ten hold 0.25%. The receptor comes from a human donor in good health. The sample consisted of T cells isolated from PBMCs. The gene calls are TRBV4-1 and TRBJ2-1, with D unresolved. This CDR3 reads CASSRNQDRNEQFF. CDR3 DNA: TGCGCCAGCAGCCGGAACCAGGATCGTAATGAGCAGTTCTTC.